One and the same sample provided the 13 T cell receptor beta chains below, sequenced in a study of post-analysis software for immune sequencing data. These receptors' antigens are unknown. Sequencing libraries made from TCR beta cDNA carried unique molecular identifiers. MiXCR, run by TCRdb on the PCR reads, gives a single entry per CDR3 protein. The table shows fewer than 850,000 distinct CDR3 sequences, with 46% occurring only once. Study-wide results and limits: A handful of TRBV segments were significantly more frequent in patients than in controls. TRBV5-6, TRBV5-1 and TRBV20-1 were among these segments.

Sequencing input: blood. These receptors originate from a girl aged 10 to 17 with multiple sclerosis.

The chain uses TRBV20-1 and TRBJ2-2; no firm D call. Germline values: CDR1 DFQATT, CDR2 SNEGSKA (reference sequence). This CDR3 is built from 12 residues. Trimming stripped 3 bases from V and 6 bases from J, with 8 bases between. CDR3 residues: CSASGPAGELFF. The DNA of the CDR3 is TGCAGTGCTAGTGGGCCTGCCGGGGAGCTGTTTTTT.

The chain recombines TRBV9 with TRBJ2-7; D uncertain. Germline CDR1 reads SGDLS; CDR2 reads YYNGEE. The CDR3 is 15 amino acids. V was clipped by 0 bases and J by 2 bases, with 12 bases between them. This chain's CDR3 is CASSVGEERTYEQYF. CDR3 sequence (DNA): TGTGCCAGCAGCGTAGGAGAGGAGAGGACCTACGAGCAGTACTTC.

The chain is built from TRBV7-9 and TRBJ2-1; 9 nucleotides line up with TRBD2. There are 16 residues in the CDR3. With 5 bases clipped from V and 9 bases from J, the junction kept 14 bases outside the gene matches. Germline V gives CDR1 SEHNR, CDR2 FQNEAQ (reference sequence). The CDR3 loop is CASSPHWREGLVEQFF. The CDR3 nucleotides read TGTGCCAGCAGCCCCCACTGGCGGGAGGGCCTGGTTGAGCAGTTCTTC.

The chain has TRBV30 and TRBJ2-1; TRBD2 matches 9 bases. CDR1 is GTSNPN, CDR2 SVGIG, per germline (reference sequence). CDR3 length: 13 amino acids. V dropped 1 base and J dropped 6; count of bases not matched to a gene: 1. The CDR3 DNA reads TGTGCCTGGAGTGCAGCGGGAGGCAATGAGCAGTTCTTC. It encodes CAWSAAGGNEQFF.

V gene TRBV12-3 or TRBV12-4 combines with J gene TRBJ1-6; D perhaps matches TRBD1 (5 bases). V was trimmed by 4 bases and J by 5 bases, leaving 9 bases between them. This CDR3 is 14 amino acids long. The CDR3 DNA is TGTGCCAGCAGTTGGGGGACGGATAATTCACCCCTCCACTTT. Translated: CASSWGTDNSPLHF.

The V gene is TRBV10-3, the J gene TRBJ2-5, with TRBD1 as a possible D gene (5 bases). There are 13 residues in the CDR3. Per the germline V gene, CDR1 is ENHRY and CDR2 is SYGVKD. Trimming shortened V by 6 bases and J by 4 bases, and 12 bases separated the two germline ends. The CDR3: CAIRTGVAETQYF. CDR3 nucleotides: TGTGCCATCAGAACAGGAGTAGCAGAGACCCAGTACTTC.

This chain uses TRBV24-1 with TRBJ2-1; no definite D call. The V end was cut by 5 bases, the J end by 1 base, with 8 bases between. CDR1 and CDR2 (germline): KGHDR, SFDVKD. The CDR3 extends over 14 amino acids. CDR3 in DNA: TGTGCCACCAGTGCGGAGAAATCCTACAATGAGCAGTTCTTC. Its translation is CATSAEKSYNEQFF.

In this sample, this clonotype turned up a few times. J is TRBJ2-1 and V is TRBV20-1, with 10 bases lining up with TRBD2. V lost 0 bases and J lost 4; bases outside the gene matches: 9. Germline V gene lookup returns CDR1 DFQATT and CDR2 SNEGSKA (reference sequence). This CDR3 is 17 amino acids long. The CDR3 DNA follows: TGCAGTGCTAGAGATAGGTCTAGCGGGGGCCGGTACAATGAGCAGTTCTTC. As protein: CSARDRSSGGRYNEQFF.

The J gene is TRBJ2-1, the V gene TRBV5-1; no firm D call. Germline V gene lookup returns CDR1 SGHRS and CDR2 YFSETQ. The length of the CDR3 is 14 residues. Trimming pared 2 bases from V and 6 bases from J, leaving 12 bases between. CDR3 region: CASSFGSPRNEQFF. The CDR3 DNA is TGCGCCAGCAGCTTCGGTAGCCCCCGCAATGAGCAGTTCTTC. Drawing the rest from reference TRBV5-1 and TRBJ2-1, the complete variable domain is KAGVTQTPRYLIKTRGQQVTLSCSPISGHRSVSWYQQTPGQGLQFLFEYFSETQRNKGNFPGRFSGRQFSNSRSEMNVSTLELGDSALYLCASSFGSPRNEQFFGPGTRLTVL.

This clonotype came up many times. The V and J genes are TRBV20-1 and TRBJ2-5; TRBD2 matches 7 bases. This CDR3 region has 14 residues. Per germline, CDR1 DFQATT and CDR2 SNEGSKA (reference sequence). V trimming: 2 bases; J trimming: 4 bases; junction bases outside the gene matches: 7. The CDR3 reads CSARPGGRGETQYF. The CDR3 nucleotides read TGCAGTGCTAGACCTGGCGGGAGAGGAGAGACCCAGTACTTC.

This clonotype was detected only a few times. The chain has TRBV7-2 and TRBJ2-3, with D maybe TRBD2 (6 bases). This CDR3 has 16 amino acids. V was pared by 1 base and J by 2 bases, with 13 bases between. Per germline, CDR1 SGHTA and CDR2 FQGNSA. CDR3 protein: CASSLVPAGLTDTQYF. CDR3 bases: TGTGCCAGCAGCTTAGTGCCAGCGGGCCTCACAGATACGCAGTATTTT.

The genes are TRBV20-1 and TRBJ2-3, with TRBD1 matching over 7 bases. Losses at the gene ends were 6 bases for V and 8 bases for J; bases not matched to a gene: 5. The CDR3 loop spans 11 amino acids. Germline-derived CDR1 and CDR2 are DFQATT and SNEGSKA (reference sequence). The CDR3 DNA sequence: TGCAGTGCAACAGGGGAGAGTACGCAGTATTTT. Translated: CSATGESTQYF.

V and J are TRBV13 and TRBJ2-1; 11 nucleotides line up with TRBD2. The V and J ends lost 1 base and 7 bases, in that order; junction bases with no gene match: 3. The CDR3 contains 15 residues. Per the germline V gene, CDR1 is PRHDT and CDR2 is FYEKMQ (reference sequence). The CDR3 spells CASSLELAGANEQFF. CDR3 bases: TGTGCCAGCAGCTTAGAACTAGCGGGAGCAAATGAGCAGTTCTTC.